Following are 18 T cell receptor beta chains from one sample sequenced in a study of T and B cells in COVID-19 patients (TCRdb year 2020). Genomic DNA extracted from blood was used in amounts of about 250-550 ng for amplification of TRB repertoires. Sequencing was performed on an Illumina MiSeq. Multiplex PCR with BIOMED2 TRB-A/B primer pools was used to amplify TRB rearrangements. TCRdb reran the public reads through fastp at Q25 and MiXCR, keeping productive beta chains. CDR3 protein duplicates are merged, each entry listing the most common genes and DNA. The sample table contains 5,500 to 8,000 distinct CDR3 sequences; only one count was recorded for 30% to 35% of them. Of the sample, approximately 20% is held by the ten largest clones. Specimen: blood. Receptor source: a human donor with active COVID-19.

By share, this clonotype counts as medium-sized (0.01 to 0.1%). The chain links TRBV19 to TRBJ1-6; TRBD1 aligns across 7 bases. The CDR3 covers 13 residues. CDR1 and CDR2 from the germline V gene are LNHDA and SQIVND (reference sequence). The V and J ends lost 11 bases and 4 bases, in that order; junction bases with no gene match: 5. The CDR3 DNA follows: TGTGCCTCCTCGGGACAGTATAATTCACCCCTCCACTTT. This sequence encodes CASSGQYNSPLHF.

This clonotype is classed as medium-sized. The J gene is TRBJ1-6, the V gene TRBV18; D possibly corresponds to TRBD1 (5 bases). Germline CDR1 reads KGHSH; CDR2 reads LQKENI. The CDR3 totals 14 residues. The V gene lost 3 bases and the J gene lost 8 bases, with 11 bases spanning the gap. The chain's CDR3 is CASSPRGTDSPLHF. The CDR3 DNA reads as TGTGCCAGCTCACCGAGGGGTACGGATTCACCCCTCCACTTT.

The chain couples TRBV19 to TRBJ1-5; unclear D gene. The germline V and J ends were trimmed by 2 bases and 3 bases, with 11 bases remaining between them. The CDR3 totals 15 residues. Looked up from germline, CDR1 is LNHDA and CDR2 is SQIVND (reference sequence). CDR3 in amino acids: CASSIYEESNQPQHF. Written as DNA, the CDR3 is TGTGCCAGTAGTATATACGAAGAATCCAATCAGCCCCAGCATTTT.

The rearrangement joins TRBV5-6 to TRBJ1-5; 8 nucleotides line up with TRBD1. J was trimmed by 3 bases and V by 3 bases; bases with no gene match: 8. The germline V gene encodes CDR1 SGHDT and CDR2 YYEEEE. CDR3 length equals 16 residues. The DNA of the CDR3 is TGTGCCAGCAGCTCGGGACAGGTGGGTTTCAATCAGCCCCAGCATTTT. Its translation: CASSSGQVGFNQPQHF.

This sequence joins TRBV18 and TRBJ2-2, with 12 nucleotides matching TRBD1. This CDR3 comprises 16 residues. The germline V gene encodes CDR1 KGHSH and CDR2 LQKENI. V gave up 8 bases and J gave up 1 base; unmatched junction bases: 5. DNA for the CDR3: TGTGCCAGCCCCCGGGACAGGGGGCGGAACACCGGGGAGCTGTTTTTT. Amino acids: CASPRDRGRNTGELFF.

This clonotype showed up just a few times. This chain joins TRBV5-6 and TRBJ2-7; TRBD1 might be the D (5 bases). Germline V lookup: CDR1 SGHDT, CDR2 YYEEEE. The CDR3 spans 12 residues. Between the trimmed V and J ends, which lost 4 bases and 5 bases, there was a span of 10 bases. CDR3 DNA: TGTGCCAGCAGCCTCCCAGGGAACGAGCAGTACGTC. It is translated as CASSLPGNEQYV.

By its share, this clonotype is medium-sized. The chain links TRBV19 to TRBJ2-3; 10 bases are shared with TRBD2. CDR1 is LNHDA, CDR2 SQIVND, per germline (reference sequence). CDR3 length equals 15 residues. With V trimmed by 1 base and J by 5 bases, 3 bases remained unmatched. DNA of the CDR3: TGTGCCAGTAGTATAGGGGCTAGCGGGGGAGATACGCAGTATTTT. This encodes CASSIGASGGDTQYF.

Within the sample, this clonotype is medium-sized (0.01 to 0.1%). V usage is TRBV29-1 and J usage is TRBJ2-5; D uncertain. V was pared by 7 bases and J by 4 bases, with 13 bases between. The CDR3 sequence is 12 residues long. The germline gives CDR1 SQVTM, CDR2 ANQGSEA. The CDR3 nucleotides read TGCAGCGGGACCGGACCTGTAGAGACCCAGTACTTC. Translated: CSGTGPVETQYF. The complete variable domain, with remaining parts taken from reference TRBV29-1 and TRBJ2-5, reads SAVISQKPSRDICQRGTSLTIQCQVDSQVTMMFWYRQQPGQSLTLIATANQGSEATYESGFVIDKFPISRPNLTFSTLTVSNMSPEDSSIYLCSGTGPVETQYFGPGTRLLVL.

Sample share makes this clonotype medium-sized. The rearrangement links TRBV19 to TRBJ2-5; 8 positions match TRBD1. CDR3 length: 14 amino acids. Germline V gene data show CDR1 as LNHDA and CDR2 as SQIVND (reference sequence). J was trimmed by 4 bases and V by 9 bases; bases with no gene match: 10. The CDR3 nucleotides read TGTGCCAGCCGAGGACAGGGTTTCTTAGAGACCCAGTACTTC. Translating it yields CASRGQGFLETQYF.

Judged by abundance, this clonotype is medium-sized (0.01 to 0.1%). The genes are TRBV27 and TRBJ1-2, with 7 bases matching TRBD1. V lost 5 bases, J lost 7 bases, and 10 bases stayed unmatched. Germline values: CDR1 MNHEY, CDR2 SMNVEV (reference sequence). CDR3 size: 14 residues. The CDR3 nucleotides are TGTGCCAGCAGTCCGGACAGGAGGGCATCTGGCTACACCTTC. Translated: CASSPDRRASGYTF.

In this sample, this clonotype is medium-sized. This sequence joins TRBV5-4 and TRBJ1-2; TRBD1 matches 11 bases. With V trimmed by 3 bases and J by 4 bases, 11 bases remained unmatched. The CDR3 totals 17 residues. CDR1 is SGHNT and CDR2 is YYREEE in the germline V gene (reference sequence). CDR3 coding DNA: TGTGCCAGCAGCTCGGGACAGGGGGTAGTGGAAAGCTATGGCTACACCTTC. This translates into CASSSGQGVVESYGYTF.

The chain links TRBV12-3 or TRBV12-4 to TRBJ2-7; unclear D gene. The CDR3 consists of 13 residues. The ends were cut back, 7 bases at V and 0 bases at J, with 10 bases in the middle. The CDR3 is CASKGVLSYEQYF. The CDR3 DNA sequence: TGTGCCAGCAAGGGTGTTCTCTCCTACGAGCAGTACTTC.

The rearrangement links TRBV6-1 to TRBJ1-3, with D maybe TRBD1 (6 bases). Germline CDR1 MNHNS, CDR2 SASEGT. With 3 bases removed from V and 0 bases from J, the gap between germline ends came to 12 bases. The CDR3 sequence is 16 residues long. CDR3 region: CASSDGGSSSGNTIYF. The CDR3, as DNA: TGTGCCAGCAGTGACGGGGGCTCAAGCTCTGGAAACACCATATATTTT.

The genes are TRBV5-4 and TRBJ2-3; TRBD2 might be the D (5 bases). V lost 2 bases, J lost 0 bases, and 13 bases lay in between. Germline V gene sequence: CDR1 SGHNT, CDR2 YYREEE (reference sequence). This CDR3 has 16 residues. CDR3 bases: TGTGCCAGCAGCTTATGGGTTGCTAGCAGCACAGATACGCAGTATTTT. This codes for CASSLWVASSTDTQYF.

This clonotype rates as medium-sized (0.01 to 0.1%). J is TRBJ2-2 and V is TRBV5-6, with D tentatively TRBD1 or TRBD2 (5 bases each). In germline, CDR1 is SGHDT, CDR2 YYEEEE. The CDR3 is 19 residues long. Trimming took 2 bases from V and 4 from J, leaving 24 bases between them. CDR3 sequence reads: CASSFRLVRGKWSTGELFF. CDR3 nucleotides: TGTGCCAGCAGCTTTCGGTTGGTGAGGGGAAAGTGGAGCACCGGGGAGCTGTTTTTT.

This clonotype is labeled as medium-sized. The chain combines TRBV29-1 with TRBJ1-5; TRBD1 is a possible D gene (6 bases). The CDR3 has 13 amino acids. The germline V gene encodes CDR1 SQVTM and CDR2 ANQGSEA. The germline V and J ends were trimmed by 4 bases and 6 bases, with 13 bases remaining between them. The CDR3 DNA reads as TGCAGCGTTGTCGGGGGGGCAGGTCAGCCCCAGCATTTT. The encoded protein is CSVVGGAGQPQHF.

This clonotype was counted only a few times. V is TRBV5-5 and J is TRBJ2-7, with 7 bases lining up with TRBD1. The CDR3 covers 14 residues. Germline-derived CDR1 and CDR2 are SGHKS and YYEKEE (reference sequence). V shed 2 bases and J 4 bases; nucleotides not matched to a gene: 6. CDR3 protein: CASSLQGRRYEQYV. DNA of the CDR3: TGTGCCAGCAGCTTACAGGGGAGAAGGTACGAGCAGTACGTC.

The chain combines TRBV7-2 with TRBJ2-5; TRBD2 matches at 13 bases. CDR1 SGHTA and CDR2 FQGNSA come from the germline V gene. The CDR3 runs to 15 residues. V trimming: 4 bases; J trimming: 3 bases; junction bases outside the gene matches: 2. CDR3 sequence (DNA): TGTGCCAGCAGCTCCGGACTAGCGGGGGAAGAGACCCAGTACTTC. Residues: CASSSGLAGEETQYF.